This TCR beta chain emerged from a study of identical twins. The sample holds a few counts of this clonotype. MiXCR was run by TCRdb on the 5' RACE reads, yielding one entry per CDR3 protein. The sample yields hundreds of thousands of distinct CDR3 sequences, approximately 24% seen once. V gave up 6 bases and J gave up 1 base; unmatched junction bases: 10. Per germline, CDR1 MNHEY and CDR2 SVGEGT. CDR3 size: 17 residues. Another study also made use of these data, one on T cells expressing NK-cell markers.

Sequenced input: CD4+ T cells sorted from blood. The origin of this receptor is a woman between 18 and 29 years old in good health. The chain couples TRBV6-2 or TRBV6-3 to TRBJ2-7; 12 nucleotides match TRBD2. CDR3 nucleotides: TGTGCCAGCAGCCGCGGGACTAGCGGGTATGATTCCTACGAGCAGTACTTC. It translates to CASSRGTSGYDSYEQYF.